A single sample gave rise to the 11 T cell receptor beta chains below, sequenced in a study of T-cell reconstitution after alpha-beta-depleted transplantation in children. It was with unique molecular identifiers that the TCRbeta library was prepared. TCRdb redid the calling of the PCR reads with MiXCR, one entry per CDR3 protein. The sample carries 780,000 or so distinct CDR3 sequences, roughly 15% recorded once. This sample comprised PBMCs, mostly from graft donor cells, obtained 360 days after TCRalphabeta/CD19-depleted stem cell transplant. Receptors originate from a male patient under 18 who had a stem cell transplant for acute lymphoblastic leukemia, so the T cells may come from the graft donor.

The chain combines TRBV24-1 with TRBJ2-1, with 11 bases identical to TRBD1. CDR1 and CDR2 (germline): KGHDR, SFDVKD. CDR3 length: 16 residues. The J segment lost 8 bases and the V segment lost 4 bases, leaving 9 bases of the junction unmatched. The CDR3 region has the DNA TGTGCCACCAGTGAGACCGGGACAGGGGGTATCGATGAGCAGTTCTTC. This sequence encodes CATSETGTGGIDEQFF.

The chain employs TRBV29-1 and TRBJ2-1; no definite D call. Trimming removed 1 base at V and 3 bases at J, with 7 bases between. CDR3 length equals 13 residues. Per germline, CDR1 SQVTM and CDR2 ANQGSEA. In DNA form, the CDR3 reads TGCAGCGTTGAAGGATGGAACTACAATGAGCAGTTCTTC. Protein: CSVEGWNYNEQFF.

This clonotype has just a few counts. This chain links TRBV5-1 with TRBJ2-3; 8 bases map to TRBD2. Losses at the gene ends were 5 bases for V and 9 bases for J; bases not matched to a gene: 14. Per the germline V gene, CDR1 is SGHRS and CDR2 is YFSETQ. The CDR3 extends over 15 amino acids. CDR3 protein: CASSPGTRPRQTQYF. The CDR3 DNA is TGCGCCAGCAGTCCTGGGACTAGGCCAAGGCAGACGCAGTATTTT.

The V call is TRBV20-1, the J call TRBJ2-1; 11 nucleotides match TRBD2. The CDR3 has 14 residues. Germline V CDR1 and CDR2: DFQATT, SNEGSKA (reference sequence). Germline trimming cut 4 bases from V and 5 bases from J; bases unmatched to any gene: 4. The CDR3 DNA is TGCAGTGCTAAACTAGCGGGAGCGAACAATGAGCAGTTCTTC. It translates to CSAKLAGANNEQFF.

V gene TRBV5-1 combines with J gene TRBJ2-1; D assignment may be TRBD1 or TRBD2 (5 bases each). Germline lookup yields CDR1 SGHRS and CDR2 YFSETQ. Trimming removed 0 bases at V and 4 bases at J, with 14 bases between. The CDR3 loop spans 16 amino acids. The CDR3 DNA follows: TGCGCCAGCAGCTTGGCGTGGACGGGACGGTACAATGAGCAGTTCTTC. This codes for CASSLAWTGRYNEQFF.

This rearrangement joins TRBV20-1 to TRBJ1-4; no clear D. The CDR3 runs to 12 residues. Germline CDR1 DFQATT, CDR2 SNEGSKA (reference sequence). CDR3 protein: CSPGRVNEKLFF. DNA of the CDR3: TGCAGCCCCGGACGGGTGAATGAAAAACTGTTTTTT.

This clonotype was observed a few times. V and J are TRBV20-1 and TRBJ2-1; 9 bases fit TRBD2. The germline V gene has CDR1 DFQATT and CDR2 SNEGSKA (reference sequence). This CDR3 has 14 amino acids. V gave up 5 bases and J gave up 4 bases; unmatched junction bases: 6. The CDR3 here is CSAFYTSGYNEQFF. The CDR3 DNA reads as TGCAGTGCTTTTTACACTAGCGGGTACAATGAGCAGTTCTTC.

The CDR3 spells CASTYRTSSQSLMFF. The CDR3 coding sequence is TGCGCCAGCACGTACCGGACTAGCTCCCAAAGCCTAATGTTCTTC. The gene calls are TRBV5-1 and TRBJ2-1; 8 bases align to TRBD2. Germline CDR1 reads SGHRS; CDR2 reads YFSETQ. This CDR3 has 15 amino acids. The V and J ends lost 6 bases and 15 bases, in that order; junction bases with no gene match: 20.

This clonotype was seen only a few times. The chain combines TRBV24-1 with TRBJ2-3; 8 nucleotides agree with TRBD1. V gave up 3 bases and J gave up 0 bases; unmatched junction bases: 4. The CDR3 sequence is 16 residues long. CDR1 is KGHDR, CDR2 SFDVKD, per germline. This CDR3 is CATSDPTGVSTDTQYF. The CDR3 DNA sequence: TGTGCCACCAGTGATCCGACAGGGGTCAGCACAGATACGCAGTATTTT.

This clonotype is categorized as medium-sized. This chain connects TRBV19 to TRBJ1-1, with TRBD1 matching 7 bases. Unmatched junction bases numbered 8, after V lost 6 bases and J lost 1 base. Per germline, CDR1 LNHDA and CDR2 SQIVND (reference sequence). The CDR3 spans 15 residues. CDR3 DNA: TGTGCCAGTAGGGTACAGGGGATTGGGAACACTGAAGCTTTCTTT. Residues: CASRVQGIGNTEAFF.

This clonotype was observed at least ten times. The genes are TRBV7-2 and TRBJ2-2; 7 nucleotides line up with TRBD2. Germline V gene lookup returns CDR1 SGHTA and CDR2 FQGNSA. The CDR3 is 15 amino acids. V shed 5 bases, J shed 4 bases, and the junction held 7 bases outside the gene matches. The CDR3 coding sequence is TGTGCCAGCAGCCGACTAGCTTCTGTCACCGGGGAGCTGTTTTTT. It yields the protein CASSRLASVTGELFF.